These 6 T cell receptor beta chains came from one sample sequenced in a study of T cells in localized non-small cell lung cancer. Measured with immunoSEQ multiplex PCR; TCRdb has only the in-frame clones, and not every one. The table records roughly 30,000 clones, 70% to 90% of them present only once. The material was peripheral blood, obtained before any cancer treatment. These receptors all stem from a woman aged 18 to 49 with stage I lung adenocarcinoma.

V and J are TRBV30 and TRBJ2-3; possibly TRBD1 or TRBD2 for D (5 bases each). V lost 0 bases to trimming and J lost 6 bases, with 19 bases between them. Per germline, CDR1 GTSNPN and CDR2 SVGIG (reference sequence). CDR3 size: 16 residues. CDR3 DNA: TGTGCCTGGAGTGTCGATCCAGGGAGTGGTAGGGATACGCAGTATTTT. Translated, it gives CAWSVDPGSGRDTQYF.

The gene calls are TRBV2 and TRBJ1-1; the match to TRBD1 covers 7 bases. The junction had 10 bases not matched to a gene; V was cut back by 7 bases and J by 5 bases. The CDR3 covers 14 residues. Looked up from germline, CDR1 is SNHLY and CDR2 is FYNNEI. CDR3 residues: CASIGTEVLTEAFF. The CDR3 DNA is TGTGCCAGCATAGGGACAGAGGTTTTGACTGAAGCTTTCTTT.

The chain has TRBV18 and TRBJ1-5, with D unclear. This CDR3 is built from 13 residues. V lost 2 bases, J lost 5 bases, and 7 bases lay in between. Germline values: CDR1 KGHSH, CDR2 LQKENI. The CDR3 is CASSPDLDQPQHF. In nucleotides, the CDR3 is TGTGCCAGCTCACCAGATCTTGATCAGCCCCAGCATTTT.

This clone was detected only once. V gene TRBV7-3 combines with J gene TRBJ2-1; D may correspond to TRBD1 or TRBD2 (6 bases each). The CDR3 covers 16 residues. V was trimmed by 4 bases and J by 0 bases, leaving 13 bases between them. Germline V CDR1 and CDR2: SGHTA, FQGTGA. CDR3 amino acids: CASSSKGGSSYNEQFF. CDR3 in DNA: TGTGCCAGCAGCTCTAAGGGGGGCAGCTCCTACAATGAGCAGTTCTTC.

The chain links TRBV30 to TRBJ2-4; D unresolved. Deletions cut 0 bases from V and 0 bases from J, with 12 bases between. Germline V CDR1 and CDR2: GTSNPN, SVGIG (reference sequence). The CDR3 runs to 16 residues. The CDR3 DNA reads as TGTGCCTGGAGTGTACGGAAGGACCTAGCCAAAAACATTCAGTACTTC. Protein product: CAWSVRKDLAKNIQYF.

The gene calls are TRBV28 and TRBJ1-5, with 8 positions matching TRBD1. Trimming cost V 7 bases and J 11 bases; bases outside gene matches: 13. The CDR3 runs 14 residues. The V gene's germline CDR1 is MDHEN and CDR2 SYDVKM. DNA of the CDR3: TGTGCCAGCAATATTCAGGGGGCGAAAGGGACCCAGCATTTT. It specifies CASNIQGAKGTQHF.